The present T cell receptor (beta chain) was sequenced within a study of early T cells in non-severe SARS-CoV-2 infection. Turning to the study itself: Chains stayed unpaired after sequencing of bulk RNA from unsorted whole blood. Study-wide results and caveats: The VDJdb matching leaned toward anti-spike CD8 responses and overlooked private and CD4 specificities.

Ten or more counts support this clonotype. Its matching antigen is unknown. Attached unique molecular identifiers marked individual cDNA molecules. TCRdb redid the calling of the 5' RACE reads with MiXCR, one entry per CDR3 protein. The sample contains 25,000 to 30,000 distinct CDR3 sequences, less than 6.5% of which appear only once. This CDR3 contains 12 residues. The germline CDR1 and CDR2 sequences are SQVTM and ANQGSEA. Trimming stripped 2 bases from V and 2 bases from J, with 6 bases between. This sample comprised whole blood, obtained at baseline. This clonotype was sampled from an adult who was a healthcare worker with PCR-confirmed SARS-CoV-2 infection or an uninfected control (not recorded which). The chain recombines TRBV29-1 with TRBJ2-5; no reliable D call. The DNA of the CDR3 is TGCAGCGTTGAAACGAATCAAGAGACCCAGTACTTC. It yields the protein CSVETNQETQYF.